Each of the 27 T cell receptor beta chains below was sequenced from the same sample in a study of PD-1 blockade in classical Hodgkin lymphoma. The method was immunoSEQ multiplex PCR; TCRdb's version includes in-frame clones alone and lacks a portion of them. Of around 8,000 clones listed, 84% were seen once; the top ten hold over 13%. Every single patient, without exception, relapsed after autologous stem cell transplantation, and brentuximab vedotin exposure varied. The specimen comprised peripheral blood mononuclear cells (PBMCs), sampled at baseline. The receptors here all came from a human donor with classical Hodgkin lymphoma.

This chain joins TRBV19 and TRBJ2-1; 7 positions match TRBD2. Germline V lookup: CDR1 LNHDA, CDR2 SQIVND (reference sequence). The CDR3 consists of 19 residues. V shed 0 bases and J 1 base; nucleotides not matched to a gene: 12. The CDR3 DNA sequence: TGTGCCAGTAGTATAGACCCGCCGCGGGAGCGGGGATCCTACAATGAGCAGTTCTTC. It translates to CASSIDPPRERGSYNEQFF.

The genes are TRBV4-3 and TRBJ2-2; D unclear. The ends were cut back, 1 base at V and 1 base at J, with 7 bases in the middle. Germline V gene lookup returns CDR1 LGHNA and CDR2 YSLEER. There are 15 residues in the CDR3. DNA of the CDR3: TGCGCCAGCAGCCAAGGAGGAAGGAACACCGGGGAGCTGTTTTTT. Amino acids: CASSQGGRNTGELFF.

Judged by abundance, this clone is medium-sized. The gene calls are TRBV7-3 and TRBJ2-1, with 12 bases matching TRBD2. The CDR3 is 15 amino acids. The trim removed 3 bases at V and 10 bases at J, leaving 7 bases unmatched. The germline CDR1 and CDR2 sequences are SGHTA and FQGTGA. CDR3 sequence reads: CASSFRLAGEEEQFF. The CDR3 region has the DNA TGTGCCAGCAGCTTTAGACTAGCGGGAGAGGAGGAGCAGTTCTTC.

The gene calls are TRBV5-1 and TRBJ2-3; the D is unclear. CDR3 size: 13 residues. Germline V gives CDR1 SGHRS, CDR2 YFSETQ. Trimming took off 0 bases at V and 4 bases at J, with 6 bases between the two ends. As DNA, the CDR3 is TGCGCCAGCAGCTTGGTGCAGCCAGATACGCAGTATTTT. Protein sequence: CASSLVQPDTQYF.

This clone was counted a single time. The gene calls are TRBV5-8 and TRBJ2-2; 7 positions agree with TRBD2. The V gene end was trimmed by 1 base and the J gene end by 6 bases; junction bases not matched to a gene: 9. Germline lookup yields CDR1 SGHTS and CDR2 YDEGEE. The CDR3 is made up of 16 amino acids. DNA for the CDR3: TGTGCCAGCAGCTTGCGGGGAGGGCCCTATCCCGGGGAGCTGTTTTTT. Translation gives CASSLRGGPYPGELFF.

V gene TRBV2 combines with J gene TRBJ2-5; 13 nucleotides align to TRBD2. Per the germline V gene, CDR1 is SNHLY and CDR2 is FYNNEI. V lost 4 bases and J lost 3; bases outside the gene matches: 5. CDR3 length: 16 amino acids. CDR3 protein: CASSGMGLAGKETQYF. The CDR3 DNA follows: TGTGCCAGCAGTGGGATGGGACTAGCGGGGAAAGAGACCCAGTACTTC.

This clone was counted once. The gene calls are TRBV7-6 and TRBJ2-3, with TRBD1 matching 7 bases. J lost 2 bases, V lost 6 bases, and 17 bases had no gene match. There are 18 residues in the CDR3. CDR1 and CDR2 from the germline V gene are SGHVS and FNYEAQ. DNA of the CDR3: TGTGCCAGCAGGCCAATAGCAATCGGACAGGACTCCACAGATACGCAGTATTTT. As protein: CASRPIAIGQDSTDTQYF. Based on the CDR3 plus reference TRBV7-6 and TRBJ2-3, the full variable domain is GAGVSQSPRYKVTKRGQDVALRCDPISGHVSLYWYRQALGQGPEFLTYFNYEAQQDKSGLPNDRFSAERPEGSISTLTIQRTEQRDSAMYRCASRPIAIGQDSTDTQYFGPGTRLTVL.

The chain is built from TRBV5-8 and TRBJ1-4; D is unresolved. V lost 4 bases to trimming and J lost 0 bases, with 16 bases between them. Germline V lookup: CDR1 SGHTS, CDR2 YDEGEE. CDR3 length: 17 residues. The CDR3 here is CASSRINPGTTNEKLFF. The CDR3 coding sequence is TGTGCCAGCAGCCGGATTAACCCCGGGACAACTAATGAAAAACTGTTTTTT.

This clone was counted a few times. J is TRBJ2-7 and V is TRBV10-3, with 10 positions matching TRBD1. V dropped 6 bases and J dropped 5; count of bases not matched to a gene: 4. Per germline, CDR1 ENHRY and CDR2 SYGVKD. The CDR3 has 13 residues. CDR3 sequence reads: CAIRDRGSDEQYF. Here the CDR3 DNA reads TGTGCCATCAGGGACAGGGGGTCCGACGAGCAGTACTTC.

This clone was observed a handful of times. CDR3 nucleotide sequence: TGCGCCAGCTGCCCAGACGGATTAAACTATGGCTACACCTTC. Residues: CASCPDGLNYGYTF. J is TRBJ1-2 and V is TRBV10-2; D unresolved. The length of the CDR3 is 14 residues. The ends were cut back, 8 bases at V and 2 bases at J, with 15 bases in the middle. Germline-derived CDR1 and CDR2 are WSHSY and SAAADI.

Points on this clone: Compared with germline, one end of the junction differs, possibly owing to a read error. The chain employs TRBV6-6 and TRBJ2-7, with D unclear. Germline assignment: CDR1 MNHNY and CDR2 SVGAGI (reference sequence). This CDR3 comprises 11 residues. Here the CDR3 DNA reads TGTGCCAGCAGTCACTCCTACGAGCAGTACTTC. It specifies CASSHSYEQYF.

This sequence joins TRBV30 and TRBJ2-3; D unresolved. This CDR3 has 15 residues. Trimming pared 2 bases from V and 4 bases from J, leaving 16 bases between. CDR1 GTSNPN and CDR2 SVGIG come from the germline V gene (reference sequence). CDR3: CAWSRSGDGADTQYF. CDR3 sequence (DNA): TGTGCCTGGAGTCGGTCTGGGGATGGGGCAGATACGCAGTATTTT.

The V and J genes are TRBV11-2 and TRBJ2-3; D gene ambiguous. Trimming shortened V by 5 bases and J by 11 bases, and 14 bases separated the two germline ends. The CDR3 runs 12 residues. Germline loops: CDR1 SGHAT, CDR2 FQNNGV. The CDR3, as DNA: TGTGCCAGCAGCCAAGCCGGCGATCAGCAGTATTTT. This encodes CASSQAGDQQYF.

This clone has just a few counts. V gene TRBV7-3 combines with J gene TRBJ2-1; 7 bases align to TRBD1. The junction had 8 bases not matched to a gene; V was cut back by 5 bases and J by 4 bases. The germline gives CDR1 SGHTA, CDR2 FQGTGA. This CDR3 has 15 residues. The CDR3 region has the DNA TGTGCCAGCAGCCAGGGGGACCCCTTTTACAATGAGCAGTTCTTC. This translates into CASSQGDPFYNEQFF.

The rearrangement uses TRBV14 and TRBJ2-7; no clear D. The CDR3 is 14 amino acids. V was shortened by 1 base and J by 2 bases, with 9 bases between the two germline ends. Germline V CDR1 and CDR2: SGHDN, FVKESK. In DNA, the CDR3 is TGTGCCAGCAGCCAAGTCGGTGGTACCTACGAGCAGTACTTC. This codes for CASSQVGGTYEQYF.

The V call is TRBV5-4, the J call TRBJ1-1, with 7 bases identical to TRBD1. The CDR3 extends over 16 amino acids. V gave up 4 bases and J gave up 7 bases; unmatched junction bases: 16. Germline values: CDR1 SGHNT, CDR2 YYREEE (reference sequence). In nucleotides, the CDR3 is TGTGCCAGCAGCCAAGATCCCGGACAGGCCTCCGTTGAAGCTTTCTTT. Protein product: CASSQDPGQASVEAFF.

This chain connects TRBV18 to TRBJ2-5; 10 bases align to TRBD2. This CDR3 comprises 14 residues. With V trimmed by 5 bases and J by 4 bases, 4 bases remained unmatched. Germline lookup yields CDR1 KGHSH and CDR2 LQKENI. The CDR3 reads CASSAVAGGETQYF. DNA for the CDR3: TGTGCCAGCTCAGCAGTAGCGGGAGGAGAGACCCAGTACTTC.

In this sample, this clone turned up once. The chain has TRBV7-2 and TRBJ2-2; TRBD2 is a possible D gene (5 bases). Per germline, CDR1 SGHTA and CDR2 FQGNSA. The CDR3 is 18 amino acids. V shed 4 bases and J shed 1 base, with 19 bases lying between them. The CDR3 here is CASSSPSTRRGNTGELFF. The CDR3 DNA sequence: TGTGCCAGCAGCTCACCTAGTACTCGCCGGGGGAACACCGGGGAGCTGTTTTTT. Based on the CDR3 plus reference TRBV7-2 and TRBJ2-2, the full variable domain is GAGVSQSPSNKVTEKGKDVELRCDPISGHTALYWYRQSLGQGLEFLIYFQGNSAPDKSGLPSDRFSAERTGGSVSTLTIQRTQQEDSAVYLCASSSPSTRRGNTGELFFGEGSRLTVL.

About this clone: This specimen includes other DNA sequences encoding the same CDR3. The CDR3 protein is CAWGSPLRPSYEQYF. CDR3 bases: TGTGCCTGGGGCTCCCCCCTCCGACCCTCCTACGAGCAGTACTTC. The chain couples TRBV30 to TRBJ2-7; unclear D gene. The CDR3 contains 15 residues. From germline, CDR1 is GTSNPN and CDR2 SVGIG (reference sequence). V was clipped by 5 bases and J by 0 bases, with 17 bases between them. Looking up the rest from reference TRBV30 and TRBJ2-7 gives the full variable domain: SQTIHQWPATLVQPVGSPLSLECTVEGTSNPNLYWYRQAAGRGLQLLFYSVGIGQISSEVPQNLSASRPQDRQFILSSKKLLLSDSGFYLCAWGSPLRPSYEQYFGPGTRLTVT.

The chain is built from TRBV30 and TRBJ2-7, with 11 bases aligning to TRBD2. This CDR3 is 15 amino acids long. CDR1 and CDR2 (germline): GTSNPN, SVGIG (reference sequence). Trimming at V came to 3 bases and at J to 0 bases, leaving 4 bases not matched to a gene. CDR3 nucleotide sequence: TGTGCCTGGAGCGGGGGGACTAGCGGCTCCTACGAGCAGTACTTC. Translation gives CAWSGGTSGSYEQYF.

In its sample, this clone was seen once. This chain uses TRBV30 with TRBJ2-5; TRBD2 aligns across 9 bases. Germline V gives CDR1 GTSNPN, CDR2 SVGIG (reference sequence). The ends lost 4 bases at V and 0 bases at J; junction bases unmatched: 9. The CDR3 extends over 16 amino acids. The CDR3 DNA sequence: TGTGCCTGGAAGCCGGTAGCGGGAGTGTACCAAGAGACCCAGTACTTC. It yields the protein CAWKPVAGVYQETQYF. Drawing the rest from reference TRBV30 and TRBJ2-5, the complete variable domain is SQTIHQWPATLVQPVGSPLSLECTVEGTSNPNLYWYRQAAGRGLQLLFYSVGIGQISSEVPQNLSASRPQDRQFILSSKKLLLSDSGFYLCAWKPVAGVYQETQYFGPGTRLLVL.

The J gene is TRBJ2-1, the V gene TRBV9, with unresolved D. The CDR3 sequence is 15 residues long. CDR1 and CDR2 (germline): SGDLS, YYNGEE. V was pared by 4 bases and J by 6 bases, with 17 bases between. Written as DNA, the CDR3 is TGTGCCAGCAGCATCCATGACTGGGGTGTCAATGAGCAGTTCTTC. Amino acids: CASSIHDWGVNEQFF.

This chain connects TRBV23-1 to TRBJ2-7; D possibly uses TRBD1 or TRBD2 (5 bases each). TRBV23-1 is filed as an ORF, its function uncertain. This CDR3 contains 20 residues. V was shortened by 8 bases and J by 2 bases, with 34 bases between the two germline ends. CDR3 region: CASLLPPGNLKDYTPYEQYF. CDR3 bases: TGCGCCAGCCTTCTCCCGCCAGGGAACCTAAAAGACTACACTCCCTACGAGCAGTACTTC.

CDR3 sequence reads: CAWSVIRAGELFF. The DNA for the CDR3 is TGTGCCTGGAGTGTAATTCGGGCCGGGGAGCTGTTTTTT. The chain carries TRBV30 and TRBJ2-2; D remains unclear. V shed 0 bases and J shed 6 bases, with 8 bases lying between them. There are 13 residues in the CDR3. Germline V gives CDR1 GTSNPN, CDR2 SVGIG (reference sequence).

The chain combines TRBV30 with TRBJ2-1; D unclear. CDR3 size: 13 residues. Germline lookup yields CDR1 GTSNPN and CDR2 SVGIG (reference sequence). V dropped 0 bases and J dropped 7 bases, with 10 bases sitting between them. CDR3 coding DNA: TGTGCCTGGAGTGTAAATATTTGGAATGAGCAGTTCTTC. As protein: CAWSVNIWNEQFF.

This chain connects TRBV28 to TRBJ2-2; no clear D gene. V gave up 5 bases and J gave up 1 base, with 8 bases separating them. This CDR3 has 14 residues. The germline V gene has CDR1 MDHEN and CDR2 SYDVKM. CDR3 residues: CASSPRQNTGELFF. The CDR3 DNA follows: TGTGCCAGCAGTCCCCGACAGAACACCGGGGAGCTGTTTTTT.

The rearrangement joins TRBV7-2 to TRBJ1-5; no firm D call. This CDR3 is 15 amino acids long. The germline CDR1 and CDR2 sequences are SGHTA and FQGNSA. Trimming pared 1 base from V and 0 bases from J, leaving 7 bases between. The CDR3 DNA sequence: TGTGCCAGCAGCTTAGTTGCGTATAGCAATCAGCCCCAGCATTTT. Translating it yields CASSLVAYSNQPQHF.